This TCR beta chain was recorded in a study of CD8 T cells in Susac syndrome. With random hexamers, roughly 0.45 to 1 ug RNA was reverse transcribed. Amplification of TCR beta CDR3 across 54 Vbeta and 13 Jbeta was performed with immunoSEQ multiplex PCR. TCRdb analysed the immunoSEQ multiplex PCR reads with MiXCR anew, one entry per CDR3 protein. Of 200,000 to 250,000 distinct CDR3 sequences listed, about 94% are singletons. CDR1 is LNHDA, CDR2 SQIVND, per germline (reference sequence). CDR3 length: 13 amino acids. Trimming shortened V by 6 bases and J by 6 bases, and 14 bases separated the two germline ends. This clonotype was detected only once.

The chain couples TRBV19 to TRBJ1-2, with TRBD1 as a possible D gene (6 bases). The TCR was taken from a human donor with Susac syndrome. Source material: CD4+ T cells from PBMCs. CDR3 loop: CASREGTIDGYTF. In DNA, the CDR3 is TGTGCCAGTAGGGAAGGGACAATCGATGGCTACACCTTC.